This TCR beta chain was captured by sequencing in a study of vaccination effects on CD4 cells after COVID-19. On this clone: The antigen is unknown.

Sequencing was performed with immunoSEQ multiplex PCR; in TCRdb, only in-frame clones are kept and a portion is missing. This sample carries about 20,000 clones, roughly 72% of them seen once, and the ten largest clones take 9.1%. Antigen-specific CD4+ T cells expanded by the ViraFEST assay with viral peptide pools were then sequenced. Subsequent to a culture period of 10 to 11 days, CD4+ T cells were isolated. None of the vaccinated had previously contracted SARS-CoV-2, and their nucleocapsid antibodies tested negative. This sequence originates from a human donor who received a COVID-19 vaccine. This sample comprised CD4+ T cells from PBMCs cultured with HCoV-NL63 spike peptides, obtained before COVID-19 vaccination.

CDR3 nucleotides: TGTGCCAGCAGCCAAGAGCTTCCCCCGGGGGAGCAGTACTTC. Residues: CASSQELPPGEQYF. The V and J genes are TRBV3-1 (or the pseudogene TRBV3-2) and TRBJ2-7; the D gene is possibly TRBD2 (5 bases). CDR3 length equals 14 residues. The ends were cut back, 0 bases at V and 7 bases at J, with 13 bases in the middle. Germline CDR1 LGHDT, CDR2 YNNKEL (reference sequence).